These T cell receptor beta chains were read from a single sample in a study of OX40 agonist ivuxolimab in advanced cancers. Clones were read by immunoSEQ multiplex PCR, and TCRdb kept only the in-frame ones, dropping some. The sample lists approximately 39,000 clones; around 85% were seen once. The sample consisted of CD4+ or CD8+ T cells sorted from blood, taken in a trial of the OX40 agonist ivuxolimab. The receptors were sampled from an adult with an advanced solid tumor such as melanoma, head and neck, liver or kidney cancer. The CDR3 runs from the conserved cysteine through the conserved F or W. The order of the fields is CDR3 DNA, CDR3 protein, D gene, clone size, CDR3 length, J gene, V gene. D genes are given only for firm matches. Part of the rows lack a size; the others show once, few, many or a class for expanded clones.

TGTGCCAGCAGCTTTGAGCGGGGCGGGTACGAGCAGTACTTC,CASSFERGGYEQYF,TRBD2,once,14,TRBJ2-7,TRBV11-2
TGTGCCAGCAGCCTAAAGACAGGAGACTATGGCTACACCTTC,CASSLKTGDYGYTF,.,.,14,TRBJ1-2,TRBV5-6
TGTGCCAGCAGCCAAGAGTCACAGGGTATCTACGAGCAGTACTTC,CASSQESQGIYEQYF,.,.,15,TRBJ2-7,TRBV14
TGTGCCAGCTCACCTCGACGGACAGCTATGTCTTCTACTAATGGAAACACCATATATTTT,CASSPRRTAMSSTNGNTIYF,.,.,20,TRBJ1-3,TRBV18
TGTGCCAATTCTCGACGGGGGCCGAGGAATGTCTACGAGCAGTACTTC,CANSRRGPRNVYEQYF,.,.,16,TRBJ2-7,TRBV2
TGTGCCAGCAGTTCCTTGGACACGGACCACGAGCAGTACTTC,CASSSLDTDHEQYF,.,.,14,TRBJ2-7,TRBV6-6
TGCGCCAGCAGTGATGACGGGAATTCACCCCTCCACTTT,CASSDDGNSPLHF,.,.,13,TRBJ1-6,TRBV10-2
TGTGCCAGCAGCTTGTTAGAGTTCCGCACAGATACGCAGTATTTT,CASSLLEFRTDTQYF,.,.,15,TRBJ2-3,TRBV7-2
TGTGCCAGTAGTAGTACCCGGACTAGCGGGGGCCCGTCTCATCGGGCCTACGAGCAGTACTTC,CASSSTRTSGGPSHRAYEQYF,TRBD2,.,21,TRBJ2-7,TRBV19
TGTGCCAGCAGCGTACGACAGGGGGATGGCTACACCTTC,CASSVRQGDGYTF,TRBD1,.,13,TRBJ1-2,TRBV5-6
TGTGCCAGCAGCCCGGACCATAGCAATCAGCCCCAGCATTTT,CASSPDHSNQPQHF,.,.,14,TRBJ1-5,TRBV7-8
TGTGCCAGCAGCTTGGGTGGGGTATATGGCTACACCTTC,CASSLGGVYGYTF,.,.,13,TRBJ1-2,TRBV5-4
TGCGCCAGCAGCGTGGACCCTGATCAGCCCCAGCATTTT,CASSVDPDQPQHF,.,.,13,TRBJ1-5,TRBV5-1
TGTGCCAGCAGCCAACGATCTGAGAACACTGAAGCTTTCTTT,CASSQRSENTEAFF,.,.,14,TRBJ1-1,TRBV16
TGTGCCAGCAGCATGGCAACTAACTATGGCTACACCTTC,CASSMATNYGYTF,.,.,13,TRBJ1-2,TRBV7-2
TGCGCCAGCAGCCGCCGGGACAATTCAGAGCAGTACTTC,CASSRRDNSEQYF,.,.,13,TRBJ2-7,TRBV5-1
TGTGCCTGGAGTGTAGGATACGGAAACACCGGGGAGCTGTTTTTT,CAWSVGYGNTGELFF,.,.,15,TRBJ2-2,TRBV30
TGTGCCAGCTCGTCGACAGGGCTTACCTACGAGCAGTACTTC,CASSSTGLTYEQYF,TRBD1,.,14,TRBJ2-7,TRBV18
TGTGCCAGCTCACCGCCGGGACTAGGGAATGAGCAGTTCTTC,CASSPPGLGNEQFF,TRBD2,.,14,TRBJ2-1,TRBV18
TGTGCCAGCAGCTTGGGGGGGAACACTGAAGCTTTCTTT,CASSLGGNTEAFF,.,.,13,TRBJ1-1,TRBV4-2
TGTGCCAGCAGCCCAACAGGGTTGGTCGGGAGCGGCTACACCTTC,CASSPTGLVGSGYTF,.,.,15,TRBJ1-2,TRBV11-2
TGTGCCAGCTCCCCCAAAGAAGGATCGAACACTGAAGCTTTCTTT,CASSPKEGSNTEAFF,.,.,15,TRBJ1-1,TRBV18
TGTGCCTGGAGTACCGGGACCCTAACTGAAGCTTTCTTT,CAWSTGTLTEAFF,.,few,13,TRBJ1-1,TRBV30
TGCAGCGTTGGCAGGGACACTGAAGCTTTCTTT,CSVGRDTEAFF,.,.,11,TRBJ1-1,TRBV29-1
TGCGCCAGCAGTCCCGGGACAGGGTCTGAAAAACTGTTTTTT,CASSPGTGSEKLFF,TRBD1,.,14,TRBJ1-4,TRBV5-1
TGTGCCAGCAGCTTTGGGGGGGAAGGAGAAAAACTGTTTTTT,CASSFGGEGEKLFF,.,.,14,TRBJ1-4,TRBV7-9
TGTGCCAGCAGTGAACGGGAGGGGGCCTACAATGAGCAGTTCTTC,CASSEREGAYNEQFF,TRBD2,.,15,TRBJ2-1,TRBV6-4
TGCGCCAGCAGCTTGGCGGGGCCAGGGGTCAGTGAAGCTTTCTTT,CASSLAGPGVSEAFF,.,.,15,TRBJ1-1,TRBV5-1
TGTGCCAGCAGCTTAGTCGGGGGAGGCCAGCCCCAGCATTTT,CASSLVGGGQPQHF,.,.,14,TRBJ1-5,TRBV7-6
TGTGCCAGCGTACTTGGGAGCTCCTATAATTCACCCCTCCACTTT,CASVLGSSYNSPLHF,.,.,15,TRBJ1-6,TRBV2
TGTGCCAGCAGCTTAGTAGGGGTACATGAGCAGTTCTTC,CASSLVGVHEQFF,.,.,13,TRBJ2-1,TRBV7-9
TGTGCCAGCAGCGTAACCTGGGTGAGCAACACCGGGGAGCTGTTTTTT,CASSVTWVSNTGELFF,.,.,16,TRBJ2-2,TRBV9
TGTGCCAGCAGCCCGCCGTGGGCTAGCCCGTCCTACAATGAGCAGTTCTTC,CASSPPWASPSYNEQFF,.,.,17,TRBJ2-1,TRBV9
TGTGCCAGCAGCCAAGTCTGGCAGGCGGGGACCTACGAGCAGTACTTC,CASSQVWQAGTYEQYF,.,.,16,TRBJ2-7,TRBV4-2
TGCGCCAGCAGCCCGAAGGCAGGGCCCGAAGCTTTCTTT,CASSPKAGPEAFF,.,.,13,TRBJ1-1,TRBV4-1
TGTGCCAGCAGCTTAGATGGGGAAGGAGATACGCAGTATTTT,CASSLDGEGDTQYF,.,.,14,TRBJ2-3,TRBV7-9
TGTGCCAGCAGCGCCGGGACAGGGGGGTTTAAGCAGTATTTT,CASSAGTGGFKQYF,TRBD1,.,14,TRBJ2-3,TRBV11-1
TGTGCCAGCAGGGGACAGGTGGGAGTTACGCAGTATTTT,CASRGQVGVTQYF,TRBD1,.,13,TRBJ2-3,TRBV6-5
TGTGCCAGCAGCTTGGGGGAGACTGGGGCCAACGTCCTGACTTTC,CASSLGETGANVLTF,.,.,15,TRBJ2-6,TRBV7-3
TGTGCCAGCAGCTTATTCGGAGGTGCTGAGGACAATGAGCAGTTCTTC,CASSLFGGAEDNEQFF,.,.,16,TRBJ2-1,TRBV7-9